This T cell receptor (beta chain) was documented in a study of T cell responses to AZD1222 COVID-19 vaccine. The CDR3 extends over 16 amino acids. V dropped 4 bases and J dropped 0 bases, with 13 bases sitting between them. Germline V gene sequence: CDR1 SGHRS, CDR2 YFSETQ. This table comes from immunoSEQ multiplex PCR, and its TCRdb copy is limited to in-frame clones, with some not included. The sample has 150,000 or so clones, and its top ten clones hold roughly 2%. The sample was peripheral blood. The chain recombines TRBV5-1 with TRBJ1-4; perhaps TRBD1 as D (6 bases). This TCR came from an adult in good health. The CDR3 reads CASSVTGSSTNEKLFF. The CDR3 coding sequence is TGCGCCAGCAGCGTCACAGGGTCGTCAACTAATGAAAAACTGTTTTTT. Full variable domain (outside the CDR3, taken from reference TRBV5-1 and TRBJ1-4): KAGVTQTPRYLIKTRGQQVTLSCSPISGHRSVSWYQQTPGQGLQFLFEYFSETQRNKGNFPGRFSGRQFSNSRSEMNVSTLELGDSALYLCASSVTGSSTNEKLFFGSGTQLSVL.